Shown below are 29 T cell receptor beta chains from a single sample sequenced in a study of blood T cell repertoires in COVID-19. Some clones are missing from TCRdb's copy, which holds only in-frame ones; the method was immunoSEQ multiplex PCR. This sample has about 140,000 clones, with roughly 84% found just once. The sequenced sample consisted of peripheral blood. The receptor source for this set is a human donor in a cohort sampled during active COVID-19.

The chain carries TRBV3-1 (or the pseudogene TRBV3-2) and TRBJ1-3, with 7 bases matching TRBD1. CDR3 size: 14 residues. The trim removed 7 bases at V and 2 bases at J, leaving 5 bases unmatched. CDR1 LGHDT and CDR2 YNNKEL come from the germline V gene (reference sequence). This CDR3 is CASTLGTAGNTIYF. CDR3 bases: TGTGCCAGCACCCTTGGGACAGCTGGAAACACCATATATTTT.

The rearrangement uses TRBV6-4 and TRBJ2-7, with D unclear. The ends were cut back, 4 bases at V and 3 bases at J, with 10 bases in the middle. The germline V gene has CDR1 MRHNA and CDR2 SNTAGT. The CDR3 sequence is 13 residues long. CDR3 bases: TGTGCCAGCAGTGCAGAGGCTGACTACGAGCAGTACTTC. Translating it yields CASSAEADYEQYF.

This clone came up many times. This sequence joins TRBV5-1 and TRBJ1-4; TRBD1 is a possible D gene (5 bases). The germline CDR1 and CDR2 sequences are SGHRS and YFSETQ. The ends were cut back, 4 bases at V and 3 bases at J, with 13 bases in the middle. CDR3 size: 15 residues. Written as DNA, the CDR3 is TGCGCCAGCAGCCACAGGCCGGGGGCTAATGAAAAACTGTTTTTT. Its protein is CASSHRPGANEKLFF.

The genes are TRBV7-9 and TRBJ2-3; 8 bases align to TRBD1. The germline V gene has CDR1 SEHNR and CDR2 FQNEAQ (reference sequence). The CDR3 has 14 residues. V trimming: 5 bases; J trimming: 3 bases; junction bases outside the gene matches: 4. CDR3 nucleotides: TGTGCCAGCAGCCAAAGACAGGGGACAGATACGCAGTATTTT. Residues: CASSQRQGTDTQYF.

The V and J genes are TRBV5-1 and TRBJ2-3, with 8 bases fitting TRBD2. CDR1 is SGHRS and CDR2 is YFSETQ in the germline V gene. CDR3 length: 15 residues. J gave up 3 bases and V 2 bases, and 5 bases lay outside the gene matches. CDR3 in amino acids: CASSLNGGVTDTQYF. The CDR3 DNA reads TGCGCCAGCAGCTTAAACGGGGGGGTTACAGATACGCAGTATTTT.

The CDR3: CASRDTPGTRSEAFF. The CDR3 DNA follows: TGCGCCAGCAGGGACACACCAGGTACTCGGAGTGAAGCTTTCTTT. This chain connects TRBV10-2 to TRBJ1-1, with D tentatively TRBD1 (5 bases). The CDR3 has 15 residues. Trimming removed 6 bases from V and 7 bases from J, with 21 bases in between. Germline CDR1 WSHSY, CDR2 SAAADI.

The chain carries TRBV5-1 and TRBJ2-1; 14 nucleotides agree with TRBD2. This CDR3 is built from 16 residues. Trimming took 0 bases from V and 4 from J; bases not matched to a gene: 0. Germline CDR1 is SGHRS and CDR2 is YFSETQ. The CDR3, as DNA: TGCGCCAGCAGCTTGGGACTAGCGGGGGGGTACAATGAGCAGTTCTTC. Translation gives CASSLGLAGGYNEQFF.

The chain has TRBV9 and TRBJ2-5; D gene unclear. The germline gives CDR1 SGDLS, CDR2 YYNGEE. The CDR3 spans 12 residues. V lost 2 bases to trimming and J lost 5 bases, with 7 bases between them. The CDR3 reads CASSVEQETQYF. CDR3 sequence (DNA): TGTGCCAGCAGCGTGGAGCAGGAGACCCAGTACTTC.

V usage is TRBV5-4 and J usage is TRBJ2-5; the D gene is possibly TRBD2 (6 bases). Germline V gene lookup returns CDR1 SGHNT and CDR2 YYREEE (reference sequence). Deletions cut 1 base from V and 1 base from J, with 11 bases between. The CDR3 is 15 amino acids. Here the CDR3 DNA reads TGTGCCAGCAGCTTGCCCGGACTAAGCCAAGAGACCCAGTACTTC. It encodes CASSLPGLSQETQYF. The full variable domain, completed using reference TRBV5-4 and TRBJ2-5, is ETGVTQSPTHLIKTRGQQVTLRCSSQSGHNTVSWYQQALGQGPQFIFQYYREEENGRGNFPPRFSGLQFPNYSSELNVNALELDDSALYLCASSLPGLSQETQYFGPGTRLLVL.

The rearrangement joins TRBV6-5 to TRBJ2-7, with a possible D match to TRBD1 (5 bases). The germline V and J ends were trimmed by 6 bases and 1 base, with 16 bases remaining between them. CDR1 is MNHEY and CDR2 is SVGAGI in the germline V gene. The CDR3 length is 15 residues. CDR3 in amino acids: CASRSTQVRSYEQYF. The CDR3 DNA sequence: TGTGCCAGCAGATCCACACAGGTACGGTCCTACGAGCAGTACTTC.

The chain carries TRBV7-2 and TRBJ2-5; TRBD2 agrees at 9 bases. The CDR3 length is 15 residues. The V gene's germline CDR1 is SGHTA and CDR2 FQGNSA. The V gene end was trimmed by 7 bases and the J gene end by 2 bases; junction bases not matched to a gene: 8. CDR3 coding DNA: TGTGCCAGCATCGCCGGGACTAGCCTACAAGAGACCCAGTACTTC. The encoded protein is CASIAGTSLQETQYF. The full variable domain, rest sourced from reference TRBV7-2 and TRBJ2-5, is GAGVSQSPSNKVTEKGKDVELRCDPISGHTALYWYRQSLGQGLEFLIYFQGNSAPDKSGLPSDRFSAERTGGSVSTLTIQRTQQEDSAVYLCASIAGTSLQETQYFGPGTRLLVL.

This chain links TRBV28 with TRBJ1-1; D remains unclear. The V end lost 10 bases, the J end lost 0 bases, and 18 bases lay between the germline ends. This CDR3 has 15 residues. Germline CDR1 reads MDHEN; CDR2 reads SYDVKM. The CDR3 DNA sequence: TGTGCCACCCACTCCGGGGTGGTAATGAACACTGAAGCTTTCTTT. As protein: CATHSGVVMNTEAFF.

This chain uses TRBV27 with TRBJ2-1, with no clear D. The CDR3 has 11 residues. From germline, CDR1 is MNHEY and CDR2 SMNVEV (reference sequence). The V and J ends lost 4 bases and 8 bases respectively, with 6 bases between them. The DNA of the CDR3 is TGTGCCAGCAGTTCCTATTATGAGCAGTTCTTC. Translating it yields CASSSYYEQFF.

V gene TRBV11-2 combines with J gene TRBJ1-5; tentatively, D is TRBD1 (6 bases). The germline V gene has CDR1 SGHAT and CDR2 FQNNGV. V gave up 5 bases and J gave up 4 bases, with 12 bases separating them. The CDR3 spans 14 residues. Written as DNA, the CDR3 is TGTGCCAGCAGCCCCACCAGGGGTAATCAGCCCCAGCATTTT. As protein: CASSPTRGNQPQHF.

V is TRBV5-4 and J is TRBJ1-6, with a tentative D call TRBD1 (6 bases). The CDR3 runs 15 residues. V lost 4 bases to trimming and J lost 10 bases, with 18 bases between them. The germline V gene has CDR1 SGHNT and CDR2 YYREEE (reference sequence). CDR3 in DNA: TGTGCCAGCAGCCCGGACGGGGGGCAAGGCTCACCCCTCCACTTT. Its translation: CASSPDGGQGSPLHF.

The chain carries TRBV11-2 and TRBJ2-5; 8 bases map to TRBD2. Germline V lookup: CDR1 SGHAT, CDR2 FQNNGV. The CDR3 contains 14 residues. V shed 5 bases, J shed 5 bases, and the junction held 7 bases outside the gene matches. This chain's CDR3 is CASSHSGARETQYF. The CDR3 DNA is TGTGCCAGCAGCCATAGCGGGGCCCGGGAGACCCAGTACTTC.

The chain couples TRBV10-3 to TRBJ1-3; TRBD1 is a possible D gene (6 bases). The V gene's germline CDR1 is ENHRY and CDR2 SYGVKD. The CDR3 is 15 amino acids. V shed 3 bases and J shed 0 bases, with 9 bases lying between them. CDR3 DNA: TGTGCCATCAGTGATGGCAGGGGCTCTGGAAACACCATATATTTT. Encoded protein: CAISDGRGSGNTIYF.

This chain's CDR3 is CASSESLSYEQYF. DNA for the CDR3: TGTGCCAGCAGTGAGTCCCTCTCCTACGAGCAGTACTTC. The chain has TRBV2 and TRBJ2-7; D gene ambiguous. This CDR3 has 13 amino acids. Trimming removed 3 bases from V and 0 bases from J, with 6 bases in between. From germline, CDR1 is SNHLY and CDR2 FYNNEI.

The J gene is TRBJ1-5, the V gene TRBV6-5; weak D call: TRBD1 (6 bases). This CDR3 has 15 residues. With 4 bases removed from V and 3 bases from J, the gap between germline ends came to 13 bases. Germline V gene data show CDR1 as MNHEY and CDR2 as SVGAGI. CDR3 coding DNA: TGTGCCAGCAGTTTAGGGGGAGGGCCCAATCAGCCCCAGCATTTT. Amino acid sequence: CASSLGGGPNQPQHF.

This clone appeared once. The chain uses TRBV15 and TRBJ1-6, with unresolved D. The V end lost 1 base, the J end lost 10 bases, and 8 bases lay between the germline ends. The CDR3 extends over 13 amino acids. Germline V gives CDR1 LNHNV, CDR2 YYDKDF (reference sequence). CDR3 amino acids: CATSRGYTSPLHF. The CDR3 DNA follows: TGTGCCACCAGCAGAGGATACACATCACCCCTCCACTTT.

This chain links TRBV5-6 with TRBJ2-7, with D maybe TRBD2 (5 bases). The germline gives CDR1 SGHDT, CDR2 YYEEEE. Between the trimmed V and J ends, which lost 2 bases and 6 bases, there was a span of 15 bases. The CDR3 has 14 amino acids. CDR3 sequence: CASSFLRAVSEQYF. The CDR3 bases are TGTGCCAGCAGCTTTCTCCGAGCGGTATCCGAGCAGTACTTC.

This clone was counted only a few times. This rearrangement joins TRBV11-2 to TRBJ1-6; weak D call: TRBD1 (5 bases). CDR1 and CDR2 from the germline V gene are SGHAT and FQNNGV. CDR3 size: 15 residues. V dropped 5 bases and J dropped 10 bases, with 18 bases sitting between them. CDR3 sequence reads: CASSLRTGAGSPLHF. CDR3 bases: TGTGCCAGCAGCCTACGAACAGGAGCTGGGTCACCCCTCCACTTT.

This chain's CDR3 is CASSEAARGLGYTF. DNA for the CDR3: TGTGCCAGCAGTGAAGCGGCCAGGGGGCTGGGCTACACCTTC. J is TRBJ1-2 and V is TRBV6-1; 8 nucleotides agree with TRBD1. The trim removed 0 bases at V and 8 bases at J, leaving 5 bases unmatched. This CDR3 contains 14 residues. Germline V lookup: CDR1 MNHNS, CDR2 SASEGT.

This chain joins TRBV5-4 and TRBJ2-1; 11 bases are a match to TRBD1. The CDR3 is 15 amino acids. The V gene's germline CDR1 is SGHNT and CDR2 YYREEE (reference sequence). Trimming at V came to 3 bases and at J to 4 bases, leaving 3 bases not matched to a gene. CDR3 residues: CASSSGQGVYNEQFF. The CDR3, as DNA: TGTGCCAGCAGCTCGGGACAGGGGGTGTACAATGAGCAGTTCTTC. The complete variable domain, with remaining parts taken from reference TRBV5-4 and TRBJ2-1, reads ETGVTQSPTHLIKTRGQQVTLRCSSQSGHNTVSWYQQALGQGPQFIFQYYREEENGRGNFPPRFSGLQFPNYSSELNVNALELDDSALYLCASSSGQGVYNEQFFGPGTRLTVL.

The chain has TRBV5-6 and TRBJ1-3; D is possibly TRBD1 (5 bases). The CDR3 runs 16 residues. Trimming cost V 0 bases and J 3 bases, with 13 bases left between them. CDR1 is SGHDT, CDR2 YYEEEE, per germline. CDR3 in amino acids: CASSLVAQGGGNTIYF. As DNA, the CDR3 is TGTGCCAGCAGCTTGGTTGCTCAGGGAGGTGGAAACACCATATATTTT.

The chain joins TRBV2 to TRBJ1-2; the D gene is possibly TRBD1 (6 bases). The CDR3 contains 14 residues. Trimming cost V 5 bases and J 4 bases, with 14 bases left between them. Germline assignment: CDR1 SNHLY and CDR2 FYNNEI. The CDR3 DNA sequence: TGTGCCAGCAGTCTCACAGGGTTGGCCTATGGCTACACCTTC. Translation: CASSLTGLAYGYTF.

This clone has more than one count but fewer than ten. The chain combines TRBV2 with TRBJ1-1; 8 bases map to TRBD1. In germline, CDR1 is SNHLY, CDR2 FYNNEI. Unmatched junction bases numbered 3, after V lost 6 bases and J lost 6 bases. This CDR3 has 12 amino acids. CDR3 nucleotide sequence: TGTGCCAGCAGGGGGGACAGGTCTGAAGCTTTCTTT. Amino acid sequence: CASRGDRSEAFF.

V usage is TRBV18 and J usage is TRBJ2-4, with 7 bases lining up with TRBD2. Germline V gene data show CDR1 as KGHSH and CDR2 as LQKENI. The J segment lost 7 bases and the V segment lost 3 bases, leaving 9 bases of the junction unmatched. The length of the CDR3 is 15 residues. CDR3 in amino acids: CASSPAGLGGNIQYF. For the CDR3, the DNA is TGTGCCAGCTCACCTGCGGGATTGGGGGGGAACATTCAGTACTTC.

CDR3 DNA: TGTGCCAGCGGCGACAGGGGATTCTATGGCTACACCTTC. It encodes CASGDRGFYGYTF. The chain uses TRBV27 and TRBJ1-2, with 8 nucleotides matching TRBD1. Germline lookup yields CDR1 MNHEY and CDR2 SMNVEV (reference sequence). The CDR3 is made up of 13 amino acids. V lost 8 bases to trimming and J lost 4 bases; unmatched junction nucleotides: 6.